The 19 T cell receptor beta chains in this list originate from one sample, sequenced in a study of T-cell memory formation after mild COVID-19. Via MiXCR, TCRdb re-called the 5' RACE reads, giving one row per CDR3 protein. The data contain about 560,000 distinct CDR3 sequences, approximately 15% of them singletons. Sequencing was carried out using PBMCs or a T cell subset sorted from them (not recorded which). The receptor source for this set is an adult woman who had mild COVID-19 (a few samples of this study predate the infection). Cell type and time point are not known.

The CDR3 reads CAWSVKGATYEQYF. CDR3 DNA sequence: TGTGCCTGGAGTGTAAAGGGGGCCACCTACGAGCAGTACTTC. The rearrangement links TRBV30 to TRBJ2-7; 7 bases align to TRBD1. The length of the CDR3 is 14 residues. The V gene's germline CDR1 is GTSNPN and CDR2 SVGIG (reference sequence). After removal of 0 bases from V and 2 bases from J, the junction contained 4 bases not matched to a gene. The whole variable domain, filled in from reference TRBV30 and TRBJ2-7, reads SQTIHQWPATLVQPVGSPLSLECTVEGTSNPNLYWYRQAAGRGLQLLFYSVGIGQISSEVPQNLSASRPQDRQFILSSKKLLLSDSGFYLCAWSVKGATYEQYFGPGTRLTVT.

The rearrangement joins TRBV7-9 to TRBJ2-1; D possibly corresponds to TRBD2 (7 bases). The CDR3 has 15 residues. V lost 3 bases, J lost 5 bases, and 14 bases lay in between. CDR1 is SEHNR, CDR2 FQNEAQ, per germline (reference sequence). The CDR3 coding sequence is TGTGCCAGCAGCTTGGAGGGGGGGCAGGACAATGAGCAGTTCTTC. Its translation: CASSLEGGQDNEQFF.

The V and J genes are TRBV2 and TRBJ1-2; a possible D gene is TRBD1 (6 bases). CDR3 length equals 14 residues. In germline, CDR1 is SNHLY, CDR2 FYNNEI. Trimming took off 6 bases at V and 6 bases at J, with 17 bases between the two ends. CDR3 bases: TGTGCCAGCAGGCGAACAGGGCTATCGGATGGCTACACCTTC. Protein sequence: CASRRTGLSDGYTF.

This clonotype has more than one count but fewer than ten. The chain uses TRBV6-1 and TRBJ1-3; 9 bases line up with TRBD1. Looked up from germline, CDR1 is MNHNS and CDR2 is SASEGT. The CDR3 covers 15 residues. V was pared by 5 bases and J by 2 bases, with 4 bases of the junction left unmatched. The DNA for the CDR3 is TGTGCCAGCAGTAAGGGGACAGGGACTGGAAACACCATATATTTT. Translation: CASSKGTGTGNTIYF.

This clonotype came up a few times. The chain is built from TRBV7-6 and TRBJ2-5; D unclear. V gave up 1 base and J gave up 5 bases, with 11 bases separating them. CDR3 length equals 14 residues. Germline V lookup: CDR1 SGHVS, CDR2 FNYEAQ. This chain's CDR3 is CASSLGLGQETQYF. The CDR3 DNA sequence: TGTGCCAGCAGCTTAGGGCTAGGCCAGGAGACCCAGTACTTC.

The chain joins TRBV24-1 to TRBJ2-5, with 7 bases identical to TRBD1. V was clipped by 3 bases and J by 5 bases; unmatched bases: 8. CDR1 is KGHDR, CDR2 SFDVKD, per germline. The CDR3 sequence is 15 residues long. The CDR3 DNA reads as TGTGCCACCAGTGATCCGACAGGGCCGGAGGAGACCCAGTACTTC. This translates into CATSDPTGPEETQYF.

This CDR3 reads CASSLDGTGHTGELFF. In DNA, the CDR3 is TGTGCCAGCAGCTTGGATGGGACAGGGCACACCGGGGAGCTGTTTTTT. The chain links TRBV7-2 to TRBJ2-2; 9 nucleotides agree with TRBD1. Germline loops: CDR1 SGHTA, CDR2 FQGNSA. Unmatched junction bases numbered 5, after V lost 3 bases and J lost 3 bases. The CDR3 has 16 amino acids. Based on the CDR3 plus reference TRBV7-2 and TRBJ2-2, the full variable domain is GAGVSQSPSNKVTEKGKDVELRCDPISGHTALYWYRQSLGQGLEFLIYFQGNSAPDKSGLPSDRFSAERTGGSVSTLTIQRTQQEDSAVYLCASSLDGTGHTGELFFGEGSRLTVL.

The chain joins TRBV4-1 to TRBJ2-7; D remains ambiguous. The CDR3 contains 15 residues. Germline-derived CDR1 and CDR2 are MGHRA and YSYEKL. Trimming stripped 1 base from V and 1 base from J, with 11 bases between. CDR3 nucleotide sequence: TGCGCCAGCAGCCAAGTAGTATCTAGTTCCTACGAGCAGTACTTC. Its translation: CASSQVVSSSYEQYF.

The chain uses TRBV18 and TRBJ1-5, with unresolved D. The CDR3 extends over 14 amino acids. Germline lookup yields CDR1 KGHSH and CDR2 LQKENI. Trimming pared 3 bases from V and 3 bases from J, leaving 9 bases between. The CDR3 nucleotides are TGTGCCAGCTCACCCGAGGGTTTCAATCAGCCCCAGCATTTT. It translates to CASSPEGFNQPQHF.

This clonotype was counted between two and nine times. The CDR3 DNA reads TGTGCCAGCAGCTCCGACTGGGCGCCCTACGAGCAGTACTTC. Translating it yields CASSSDWAPYEQYF. This chain joins TRBV7-9 and TRBJ2-7; D not resolved. V was pared by 4 bases and J by 2 bases, with 12 bases between. Germline assignment: CDR1 SEHNR and CDR2 FQNEAQ (reference sequence). CDR3 length: 14 residues.

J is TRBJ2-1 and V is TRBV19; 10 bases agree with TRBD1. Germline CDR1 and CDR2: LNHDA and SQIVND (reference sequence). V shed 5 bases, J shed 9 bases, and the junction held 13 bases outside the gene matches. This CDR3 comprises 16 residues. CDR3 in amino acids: CASSGTGTGDRGEQFF. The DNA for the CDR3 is TGTGCCAGTAGTGGCACCGGGACAGGGGACAGGGGTGAGCAGTTCTTC.

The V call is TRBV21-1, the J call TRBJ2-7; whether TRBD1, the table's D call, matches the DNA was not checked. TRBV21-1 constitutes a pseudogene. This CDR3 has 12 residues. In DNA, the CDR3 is TGTGCCAGCCACAGGGACAGGTTCGAGCAGTACTTC. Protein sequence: CASHRDRFEQYF.

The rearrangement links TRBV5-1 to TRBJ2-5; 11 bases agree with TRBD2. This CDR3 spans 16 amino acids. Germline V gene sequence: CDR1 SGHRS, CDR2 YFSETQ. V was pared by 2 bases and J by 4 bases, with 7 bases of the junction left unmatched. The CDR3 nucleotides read TGCGCCAGCAGCTTCCTACTAGCGGGAGACGGAGAGACCCAGTACTTC. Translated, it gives CASSFLLAGDGETQYF.

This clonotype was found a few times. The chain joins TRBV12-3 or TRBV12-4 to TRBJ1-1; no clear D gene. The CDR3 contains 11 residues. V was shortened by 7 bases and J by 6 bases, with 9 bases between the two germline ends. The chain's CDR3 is CASIGFAEAFF. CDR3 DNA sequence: TGTGCCAGCATAGGGTTTGCTGAAGCTTTCTTT.

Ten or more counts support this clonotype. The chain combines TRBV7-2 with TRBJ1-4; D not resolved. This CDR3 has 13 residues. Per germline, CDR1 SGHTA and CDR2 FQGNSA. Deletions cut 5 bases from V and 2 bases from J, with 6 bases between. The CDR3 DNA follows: TGTGCCAGCAGCCGGCGGACTAATGAAAAACTGTTTTTT. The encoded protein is CASSRRTNEKLFF.

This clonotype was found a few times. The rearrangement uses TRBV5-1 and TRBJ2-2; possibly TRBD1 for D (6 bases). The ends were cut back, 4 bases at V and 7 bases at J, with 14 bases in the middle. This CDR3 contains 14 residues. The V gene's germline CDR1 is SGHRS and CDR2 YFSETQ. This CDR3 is CASSPPGVGGELFF. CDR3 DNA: TGCGCCAGCAGCCCCCCAGGGGTCGGCGGGGAGCTGTTTTTT.

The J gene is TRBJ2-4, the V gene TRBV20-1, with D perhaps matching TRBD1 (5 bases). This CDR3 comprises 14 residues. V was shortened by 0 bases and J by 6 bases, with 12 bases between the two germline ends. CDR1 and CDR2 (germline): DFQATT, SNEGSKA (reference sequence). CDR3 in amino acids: CSARDIRGRNIQYF. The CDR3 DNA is TGCAGTGCTAGAGATATAAGGGGTCGAAACATTCAGTACTTC.

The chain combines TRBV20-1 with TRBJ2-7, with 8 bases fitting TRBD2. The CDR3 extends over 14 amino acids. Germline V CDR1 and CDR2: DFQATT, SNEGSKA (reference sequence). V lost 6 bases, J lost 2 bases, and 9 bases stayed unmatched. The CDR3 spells CSASGGSGAYEQYF. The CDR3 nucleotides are TGCAGTGCCTCTGGCGGTAGCGGGGCCTACGAGCAGTACTTC.

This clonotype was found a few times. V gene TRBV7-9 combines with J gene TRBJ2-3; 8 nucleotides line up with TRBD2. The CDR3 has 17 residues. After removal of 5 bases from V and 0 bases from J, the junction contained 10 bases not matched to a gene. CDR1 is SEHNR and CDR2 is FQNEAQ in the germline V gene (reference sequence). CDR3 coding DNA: TGTGCCAGCAGCCCCACCGGCGGGGGGTGGAGCACAGATACGCAGTATTTT. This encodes CASSPTGGGWSTDTQYF.